The source of this T cell receptor beta chain is a study of post-analysis software for immune sequencing data. This clonotype was seen a single time. The antigen is unknown. Whole-study findings and limits: Five TRBV segments occurring more often in patients than controls included TRBV5-6, TRBV5-1 and TRBV20-1. In multiple sclerosis, normalized Chao1 diversity was significantly below that of controls.

TCR beta libraries were prepared from cDNA with unique molecular identifiers. In TCRdb, the PCR reads were re-called with MiXCR into one record per CDR3 protein. Of over 700,000 distinct CDR3 sequences in the sample, just under 30% were seen once. The trim removed 7 bases at V and 11 bases at J, leaving 18 bases unmatched. This CDR3 is built from 16 residues. Germline V gene lookup returns CDR1 ENHRY and CDR2 SYGVKD. V is TRBV10-3 and J is TRBJ2-5, with 11 positions matching TRBD1. The source of this sequence is a girl aged 5-17 years with multiple sclerosis. The sample consisted of blood. CDR3 nucleotides: TGTGCCATCACTGTGACCGGACAGGGGGCGCCCCGTGAGCAGTACTTC. Translating it yields CAITVTGQGAPREQYF.